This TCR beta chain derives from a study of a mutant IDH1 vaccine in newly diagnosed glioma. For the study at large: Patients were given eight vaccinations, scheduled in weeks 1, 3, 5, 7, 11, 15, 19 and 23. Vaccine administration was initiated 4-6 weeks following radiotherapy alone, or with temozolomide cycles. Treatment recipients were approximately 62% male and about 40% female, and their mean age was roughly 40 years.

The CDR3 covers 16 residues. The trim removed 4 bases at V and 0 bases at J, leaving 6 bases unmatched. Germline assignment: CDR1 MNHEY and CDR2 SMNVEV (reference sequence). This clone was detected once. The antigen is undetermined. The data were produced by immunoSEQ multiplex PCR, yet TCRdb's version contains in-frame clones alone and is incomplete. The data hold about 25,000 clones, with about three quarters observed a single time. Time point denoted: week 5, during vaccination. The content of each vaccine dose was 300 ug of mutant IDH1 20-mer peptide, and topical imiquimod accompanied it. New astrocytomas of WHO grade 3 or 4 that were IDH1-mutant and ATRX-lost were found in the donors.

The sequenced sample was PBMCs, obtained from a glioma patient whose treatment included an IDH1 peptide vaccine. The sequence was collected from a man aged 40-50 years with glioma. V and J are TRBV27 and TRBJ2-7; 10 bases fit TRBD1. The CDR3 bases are TGTGCCAGCAGTTCCCAACGGACAGGGGGCTCCTACGAGCAGTACTTC. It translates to CASSSQRTGGSYEQYF.